This T cell receptor beta chain derives from a study of chemoradiotherapy in HPV16-positive cancers (dated by TCRdb to the early 2020s). About the investigation overall: Candidate HPV-specific T-cell clones and common TCR motifs were defined through functional T-cell assays on cells from a couple of HPV16-positive patients. The study set out to ask whether T-cell immunity against the HPV oncoproteins E6 and E7 changes over the course of chemoradiotherapy and whether that immunity affects survival. Next, the candidate HPV-specific TCRs and motifs were followed in TCR repertoires from under 95 patients with HPV-related cancers.

The library was generated by the immunoSEQ multiplex PCR assay. Drawn from immuneACCESS, this table holds only the in-frame rearrangements with V and J called that TCRdb kept. Clones are partly lost; checked studies trace under half to an unresolved V gene and leave the rest unexplained. The sample table contains about 29,000 clones; only one count was recorded for about 90% of them. Around 20% of the sample is in the top ten clones. Findings and caveats that apply to the study as a whole: Only a couple of HPV16-positive patients were used to derive the functional definition of HPV-specific T cells, and the survival association was reported for HPV16-positive patients. Expansion of candidate HPV-specific clones and E7-related TCR motifs was observed in the tumor microenvironment during treatment, whereas no such expansion was observed for non-HPV-specific T cells. In HPV16-positive patients, expansion of HPV-responsive T cells during chemoradiotherapy was associated with improved recurrence-free survival.

Repertoires were sampled multiple times during chemoradiotherapy, which allowed clonal expansion in the tumor microenvironment to be followed. Comments on this clone: No cognate antigen has been identified for it. No base-level quality is on record; no much larger clone is a single base apart.

The sequence was collected from a human donor with HPV-associated anogenital cancer. The sequenced sample was blood, obtained from a patient who underwent chemoradiotherapy.

The nucleotides read TGTGCCAGTAGTAACGACAGGGTCACTGAAGCTTTCTTT. Its amino acids are CASSNDRVTEAFF. This receptor chain uses TRBV19 and TRBJ1-1, and 7 junction bases match TRBD1. CDR1 LNHDA and CDR2 SQIVND were looked up in the germline V gene (reference sequence). Clipping removes 4 bases from V and 4 bases from J, with 3 as the unmatched junction base count. The CDR3 spans 13 residues, from the cysteine through the phenylalanine. CDR3 DNA is the only sequence kept; it has 39 bases, read in frame from the first base.